This is a list of T cell receptor beta chains from one sample in a study of CD8 T cells in ankylosing spondylitis. TCRdb re-called the 5' RACE reads through MiXCR, storing one row per CDR3 protein. The sample yields around 770,000 distinct CDR3 sequences, around 11% seen once. The sample taken for sequencing was blood, either unsorted or a sorted T cell fraction (not recorded which). Receptors were obtained from a male donor with ankylosing spondylitis. Each CDR3 is given with its conserved first and last residue. Fields, in order: V gene, J gene, clone size, D gene, CDR3 protein, CDR3 DNA. The D gene is left open where the match is weak. The size of a clone is reported for some rows only, either as once, few or many, or as a class for expanded clones.

>TRBV24-1|TRBJ2-3|-|-
CATSDLAGADTQYF
TGTGCCACCAGTGATTTGGCAGGGGCAGATACGCAGTATTTT
>TRBV18|TRBJ2-7|-|TRBD1
CASSPGQETYEQYF
TGTGCCAGCTCACCGGGACAGGAGACCTACGAGCAGTACTTC
>TRBV12-3/TRBV12-4|TRBJ2-2|many|TRBD2
CASSTWGGIGELFF
TGTGCCAGCAGTACCTGGGGGGGGATCGGGGAGCTGTTTTTT
>TRBV12-3/TRBV12-4|TRBJ1-4|few|TRBD1
CASSSLQGAAEKLFF
TGTGCCAGCAGTTCCTTACAGGGGGCTGCTGAAAAACTGTTTTTT
>TRBV18|TRBJ1-2|-|-
CASSASGDYGYTF
TGTGCCAGCTCAGCGTCAGGGGACTATGGCTACACCTTC
>TRBV9|TRBJ1-1|few|-
CASSVSRGRARNTEAFF
TGTGCCAGCAGCGTATCAAGGGGCAGGGCTCGGAACACTGAAGCTTTCTTT
>TRBV5-1|TRBJ1-2|-|TRBD1
CASSWEDRVRGYTF
TGCGCCAGCAGCTGGGAAGACAGGGTGCGGGGCTACACCTTC
>TRBV4-3|TRBJ1-4|many|-
CASSQAYREANEKLFF
TGCGCCAGCAGCCAAGCATACAGAGAAGCTAATGAAAAACTGTTTTTT
>TRBV6-5|TRBJ1-6|many|-
CASSYGWGARASPLHF
TGTGCCAGCAGTTACGGGTGGGGGGCGCGAGCTTCACCCCTCCACTTT
>TRBV6-2/TRBV6-3|TRBJ2-3|many|TRBD2
CASSTIGVAGVRITDTQYF
TGTGCCAGCAGCACTATCGGGGTAGCGGGAGTACGGATCACAGATACGCAGTATTTT
>TRBV6-1|TRBJ1-1|-|-
CASRTKLGVERWTEAFF
TGTGCCAGCAGGACAAAGTTGGGGGTGGAAAGGTGGACTGAAGCTTTCTTT
>TRBV6-5|TRBJ2-3|few|-
CASSYGPQADTQYF
TGTGCCAGCAGTTACGGGCCCCAGGCCGATACGCAGTATTTT
>TRBV7-2|TRBJ1-2|few|TRBD1
CASSFRTGVDYGYTF
TGTGCCAGCAGTTTCCGGACAGGGGTGGACTATGGCTACACCTTC
>TRBV7-2|TRBJ2-1|-|TRBD1
CASSLDRGLDEQFF
TGTGCCAGCAGCTTGGACAGGGGGCTGGATGAGCAGTTCTTC
>TRBV7-2|TRBJ2-1|few|-
CASSFWTTHDNEQFF
TGTGCCAGCAGCTTCTGGACTACTCATGACAATGAGCAGTTCTTC
>TRBV7-2|TRBJ1-6|many|-
CASSWSPMGSPLHF
TGTGCCAGCAGCTGGAGTCCCATGGGTTCACCCCTCCACTTT
>TRBV15|TRBJ2-3|many|-
CATSRALGRVIDTQYF
TGTGCCACCAGCAGAGCTTTGGGCAGGGTAATAGATACGCAGTATTTT
>TRBV12-3/TRBV12-4|TRBJ2-1|many|-
CASRGQISSYNEQFF
TGTGCCAGCAGGGGACAAATTAGCTCCTACAATGAGCAGTTCTTC
>TRBV5-1|TRBJ1-6|many|-
CASSKDYRNNSPLHF
TGCGCCAGCAGCAAGGATTACAGGAATAATTCACCCCTCCACTTT
>TRBV6-5|TRBJ1-2|-|-
CASSYAGDYGYTF
TGTGCCAGCAGTTACGCAGGGGACTATGGCTACACCTTC
>TRBV24-1|TRBJ1-5|-|-
CATSDLQGVRNQPQHF
TGTGCCACCAGTGATTTGCAAGGGGTTCGCAATCAGCCCCAGCATTTT
>TRBV2|TRBJ2-7|-|TRBD1
CASSGQGNYEQYF
TGTGCCAGCAGTGGACAGGGTAACTACGAGCAGTACTTC
>TRBV28|TRBJ2-1|few|-
CASSHLAPGYEQFF
TGTGCCAGCAGCCACCTAGCGCCGGGCTATGAGCAGTTCTTC
>TRBV20-1|TRBJ2-1|-|TRBD2
CSAKTSGEQFF
TGCAGTGCCAAGACTAGCGGGGAGCAGTTCTTC
>TRBV20-1|TRBJ1-3|many|-
CSATLDSGNTIYF
TGCAGTGCTACGTTAGACTCTGGAAACACCATATATTTT
>TRBV3-1|TRBJ1-1|many|-
CASSRLGGSLEAFF
TGTGCCAGCAGCCGTCTCGGGGGCAGCCTCGAAGCTTTCTTT
>TRBV29-1|TRBJ1-1|-|-
CSVGQRGRSTEAFF
TGCAGCGTTGGACAGAGGGGGAGAAGTACTGAAGCTTTCTTT
>TRBV18|TRBJ2-7|many|-
CASSPAATYEQYF
TGTGCCAGCTCACCCGCGGCGACCTACGAGCAGTACTTC
>TRBV6-6|TRBJ1-5|many|-
CASSQDPSRPQHF
TGTGCCAGCAGCCAGGATCCCTCGCGGCCCCAGCATTTT
>TRBV20-1|TRBJ2-2|-|-
CSARPYLARENTGELFF
TGCAGTGCTAGACCATACCTAGCGAGGGAAAACACCGGGGAGCTGTTTTTT
>TRBV5-6|TRBJ2-1|few|-
CASSRGTPPLWGEQFF
TGTGCCAGCAGCAGAGGAACCCCCCCCCTATGGGGTGAGCAGTTCTTC
>TRBV28|TRBJ2-7|many|-
CASSSPGFSVYEQYF
TGTGCCAGCAGTTCCCCAGGGTTCAGCGTTTACGAGCAGTACTTC
>TRBV5-5|TRBJ2-3|few|TRBD2
CASSFWIAGGGVTDTQYF
TGTGCCAGCAGCTTTTGGATAGCGGGAGGAGGAGTAACAGATACGCAGTATTTT
>TRBV4-2|TRBJ1-4|-|TRBD1
CASSQLTGEGEKLFF
TGTGCCAGCAGCCAATTGACAGGGGAGGGCGAAAAACTGTTTTTT
>TRBV7-9|TRBJ2-5|-|-
CASSLMGRLGKETQYF
TGTGCCAGCAGCTTAATGGGGCGACTGGGAAAAGAGACCCAGTACTTC
>TRBV20-1|TRBJ1-2|-|-
CSAQLGQYGYTF
TGCAGTGCCCAACTCGGGCAGTATGGCTACACCTTC
>TRBV20-1|TRBJ2-7|few|-
CSARGPLYRTTYEQYF
TGCAGTGCTAGAGGACCTCTATACCGAACTACCTACGAGCAGTACTTC
>TRBV18|TRBJ2-3|few|-
CASSPRNGIPDTQYF
TGTGCCAGCTCACCACGCAATGGAATTCCAGATACGCAGTATTTT
>TRBV29-1|TRBJ1-2|medium-sized|TRBD1
CSGVQGDYGYTF
TGCAGCGGTGTCCAGGGGGACTATGGCTACACCTTC
>TRBV15|TRBJ2-3|-|TRBD1
CATSRDIVDRATDTQYF
TGTGCCACCAGCAGAGATATCGTGGACAGGGCGACAGATACGCAGTATTTT
>TRBV20-1|TRBJ2-1|few|-
CSARPNVRGHEQFF
TGCAGTGCTAGACCCAACGTCAGGGGACATGAGCAGTTCTTC
>TRBV7-9|TRBJ1-2|-|-
CAITAPGGYGYTF
TGTGCCATAACCGCCCCGGGCGGCTATGGCTACACCTTC
>TRBV9|TRBJ1-2|-|-
CASSGPLGGSGYTF
TGTGCCAGCAGCGGTCCACTGGGGGGGTCTGGCTACACCTTC